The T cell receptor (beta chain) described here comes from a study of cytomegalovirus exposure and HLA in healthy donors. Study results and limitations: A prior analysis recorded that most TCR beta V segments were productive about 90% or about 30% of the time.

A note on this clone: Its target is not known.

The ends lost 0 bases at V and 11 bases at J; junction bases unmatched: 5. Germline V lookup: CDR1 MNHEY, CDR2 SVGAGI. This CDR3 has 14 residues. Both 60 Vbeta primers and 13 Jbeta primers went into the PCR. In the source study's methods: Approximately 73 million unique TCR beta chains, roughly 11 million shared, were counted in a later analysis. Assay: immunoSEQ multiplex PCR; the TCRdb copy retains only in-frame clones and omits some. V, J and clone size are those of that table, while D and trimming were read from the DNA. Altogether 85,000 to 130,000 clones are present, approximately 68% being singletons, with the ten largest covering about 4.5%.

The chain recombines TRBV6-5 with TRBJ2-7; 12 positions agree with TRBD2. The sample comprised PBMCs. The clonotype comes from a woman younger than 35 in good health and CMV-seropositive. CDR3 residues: CASSYSRLAGGEYF. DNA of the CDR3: TGTGCCAGCAGTTACTCGCGTCTAGCGGGAGGGGAGTACTTC.